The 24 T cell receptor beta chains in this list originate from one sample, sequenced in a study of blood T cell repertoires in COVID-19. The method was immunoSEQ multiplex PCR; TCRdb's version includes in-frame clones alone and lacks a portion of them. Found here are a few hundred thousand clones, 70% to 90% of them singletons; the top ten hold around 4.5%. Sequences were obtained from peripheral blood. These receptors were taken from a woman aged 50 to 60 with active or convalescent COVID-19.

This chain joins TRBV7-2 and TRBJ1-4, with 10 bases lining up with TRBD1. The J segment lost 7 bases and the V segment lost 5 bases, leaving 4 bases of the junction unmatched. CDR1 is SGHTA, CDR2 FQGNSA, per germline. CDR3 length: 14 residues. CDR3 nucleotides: TGTGCCAGCAGCCCGACAGGGGGCAGTGAAAAACTGTTTTTT. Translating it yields CASSPTGGSEKLFF.

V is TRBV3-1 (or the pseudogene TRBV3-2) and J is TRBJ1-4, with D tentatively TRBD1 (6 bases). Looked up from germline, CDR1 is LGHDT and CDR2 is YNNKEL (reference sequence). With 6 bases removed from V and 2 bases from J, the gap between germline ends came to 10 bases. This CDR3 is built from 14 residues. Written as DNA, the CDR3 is TGTGCCAGCAGGAACAGGGTCACTAATGAAAAACTGTTTTTT. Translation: CASRNRVTNEKLFF.

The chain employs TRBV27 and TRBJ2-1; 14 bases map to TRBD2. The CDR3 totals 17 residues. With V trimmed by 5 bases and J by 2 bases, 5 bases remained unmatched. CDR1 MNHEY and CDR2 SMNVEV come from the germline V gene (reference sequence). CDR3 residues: CASSRRLAGGPYNEQFF. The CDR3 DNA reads TGTGCCAGCAGTCGGAGACTAGCGGGAGGGCCCTACAATGAGCAGTTCTTC.

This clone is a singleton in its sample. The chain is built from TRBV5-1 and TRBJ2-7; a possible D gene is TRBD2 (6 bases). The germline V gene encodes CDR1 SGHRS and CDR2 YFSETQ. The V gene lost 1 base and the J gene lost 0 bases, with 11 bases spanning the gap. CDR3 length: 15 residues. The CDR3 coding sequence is TGCGCCAGCAGCTTGTCGGTAGCGGCCTCCTACGAGCAGTACTTC. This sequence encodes CASSLSVAASYEQYF.

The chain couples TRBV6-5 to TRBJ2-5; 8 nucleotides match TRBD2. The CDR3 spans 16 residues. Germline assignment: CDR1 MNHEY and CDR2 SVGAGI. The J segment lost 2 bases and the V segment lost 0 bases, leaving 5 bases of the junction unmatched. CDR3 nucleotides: TGTGCCAGCAGTTACTCTGTGGGACTAGGGCAAGAGACCCAGTACTTC. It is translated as CASSYSVGLGQETQYF.

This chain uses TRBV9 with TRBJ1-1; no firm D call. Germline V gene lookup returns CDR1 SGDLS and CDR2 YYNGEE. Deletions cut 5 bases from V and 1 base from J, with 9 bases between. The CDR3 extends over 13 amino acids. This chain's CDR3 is CASSDKPNTEAFF. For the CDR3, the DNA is TGTGCCAGCAGTGACAAACCGAACACTGAAGCTTTCTTT.

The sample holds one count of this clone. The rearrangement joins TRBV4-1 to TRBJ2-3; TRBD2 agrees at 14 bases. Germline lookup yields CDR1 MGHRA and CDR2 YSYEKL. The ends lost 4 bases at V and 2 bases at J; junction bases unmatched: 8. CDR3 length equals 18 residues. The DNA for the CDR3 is TGCGCCAGCAGCCTAGAAACGGGACTAGCGGGAGACACAGATACGCAGTATTTT. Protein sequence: CASSLETGLAGDTDTQYF.

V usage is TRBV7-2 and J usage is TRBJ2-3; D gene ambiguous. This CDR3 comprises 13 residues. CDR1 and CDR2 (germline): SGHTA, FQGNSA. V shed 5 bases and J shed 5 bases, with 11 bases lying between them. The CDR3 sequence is CASSRLIRDTQYF. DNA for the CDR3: TGTGCCAGCAGCCGTCTTATTCGAGATACGCAGTATTTT.

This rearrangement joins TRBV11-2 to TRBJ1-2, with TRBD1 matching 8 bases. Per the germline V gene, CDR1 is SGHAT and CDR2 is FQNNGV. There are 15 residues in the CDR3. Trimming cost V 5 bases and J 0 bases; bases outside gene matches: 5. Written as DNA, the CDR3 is TGTGCCAGCAGCCCCCAGACAGGGGCTAACTATGGCTACACCTTC. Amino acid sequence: CASSPQTGANYGYTF.

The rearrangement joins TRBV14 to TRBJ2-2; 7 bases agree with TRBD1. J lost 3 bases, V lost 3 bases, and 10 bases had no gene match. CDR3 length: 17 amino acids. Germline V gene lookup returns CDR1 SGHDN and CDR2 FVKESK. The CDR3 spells CASSHRTGASHTGELFF. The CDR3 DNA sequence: TGTGCCAGCAGCCACCGCACAGGGGCCTCCCACACCGGGGAGCTGTTTTTT.

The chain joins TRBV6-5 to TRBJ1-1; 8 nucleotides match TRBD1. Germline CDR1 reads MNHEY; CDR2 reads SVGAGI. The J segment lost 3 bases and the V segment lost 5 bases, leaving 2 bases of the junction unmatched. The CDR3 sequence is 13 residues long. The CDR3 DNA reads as TGTGCCAGCAGTCTGACAGGGGACACTGAAGCTTTCTTT. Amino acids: CASSLTGDTEAFF.

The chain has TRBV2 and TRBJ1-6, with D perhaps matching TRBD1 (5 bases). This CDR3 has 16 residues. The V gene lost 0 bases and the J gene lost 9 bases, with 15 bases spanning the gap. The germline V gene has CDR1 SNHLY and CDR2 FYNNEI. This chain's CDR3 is CASSEARQGLGSPLHF. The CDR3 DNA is TGTGCCAGCAGTGAAGCAAGGCAGGGACTTGGTTCACCCCTCCACTTT. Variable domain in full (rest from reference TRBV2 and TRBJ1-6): EPEVTQTPSHQVTQMGQEVILRCVPISNHLYFYWYRQILGQKVEFLVSFYNNEISEKSEIFDDQFSVERPDGSNFTLKIRSTKLEDSAMYFCASSEARQGLGSPLHFGNGTRLTVT.

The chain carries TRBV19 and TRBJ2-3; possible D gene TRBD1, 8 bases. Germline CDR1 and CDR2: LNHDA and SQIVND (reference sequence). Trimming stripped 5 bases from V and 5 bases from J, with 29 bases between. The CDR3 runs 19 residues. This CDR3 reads CASSSSRTGRVSKRDTQYF. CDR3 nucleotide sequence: TGTGCCAGTAGTTCCTCGCGGACAGGGAGGGTGTCTAAGCGAGATACGCAGTATTTT.

CDR3 residues: CASSTGKRPPSGTFF. CDR3 sequence (DNA): TGTGCCAGCTCGACAGGGAAGAGACCCCCTTCGGGCACTTTCTTT. The chain recombines TRBV28 with TRBJ1-1; 7 bases line up with TRBD1. Losses at the gene ends were 8 bases for V and 12 bases for J; bases not matched to a gene: 21. The CDR3 totals 15 residues. The V gene's germline CDR1 is MDHEN and CDR2 SYDVKM.

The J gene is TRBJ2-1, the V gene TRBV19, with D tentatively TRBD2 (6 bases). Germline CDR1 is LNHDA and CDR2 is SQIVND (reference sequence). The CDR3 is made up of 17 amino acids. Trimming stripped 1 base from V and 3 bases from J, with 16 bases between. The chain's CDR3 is CASSIASGTANYNEQFF. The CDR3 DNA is TGTGCCAGTAGTATAGCCTCCGGGACTGCCAACTACAATGAGCAGTTCTTC.

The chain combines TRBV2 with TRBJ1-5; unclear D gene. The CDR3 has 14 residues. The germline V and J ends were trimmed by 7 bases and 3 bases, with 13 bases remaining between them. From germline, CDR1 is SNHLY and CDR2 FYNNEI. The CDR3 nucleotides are TGTGCCAGCACAGAGGGCGCGTACAATCAGCCCCAGCATTTT. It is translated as CASTEGAYNQPQHF. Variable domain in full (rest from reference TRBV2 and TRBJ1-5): EPEVTQTPSHQVTQMGQEVILRCVPISNHLYFYWYRQILGQKVEFLVSFYNNEISEKSEIFDDQFSVERPDGSNFTLKIRSTKLEDSAMYFCASTEGAYNQPQHFGDGTRLSIL.

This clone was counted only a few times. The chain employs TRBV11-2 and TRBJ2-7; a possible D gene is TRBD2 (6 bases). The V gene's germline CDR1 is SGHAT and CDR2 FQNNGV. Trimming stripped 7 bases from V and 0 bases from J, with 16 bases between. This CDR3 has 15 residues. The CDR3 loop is CASKTLSGSSYEQYF. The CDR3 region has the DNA TGTGCCAGCAAAACCCTTAGCGGAAGCTCCTACGAGCAGTACTTC.

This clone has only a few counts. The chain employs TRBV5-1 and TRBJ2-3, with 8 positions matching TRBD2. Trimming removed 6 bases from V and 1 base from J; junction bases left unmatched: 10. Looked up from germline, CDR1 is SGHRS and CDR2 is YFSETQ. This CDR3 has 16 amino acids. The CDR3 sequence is CASKAGGVGRTDTQYF. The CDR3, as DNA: TGCGCCAGCAAGGCGGGAGGTGTTGGGCGCACAGATACGCAGTATTTT.

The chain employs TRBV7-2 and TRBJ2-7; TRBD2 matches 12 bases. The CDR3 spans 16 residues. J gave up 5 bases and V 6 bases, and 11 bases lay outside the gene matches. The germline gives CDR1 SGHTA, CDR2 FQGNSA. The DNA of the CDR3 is TGTGCCAGCAGTCAACGAGCGACTAGCGGGAGCCACGAGCAGTACTTC. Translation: CASSQRATSGSHEQYF.

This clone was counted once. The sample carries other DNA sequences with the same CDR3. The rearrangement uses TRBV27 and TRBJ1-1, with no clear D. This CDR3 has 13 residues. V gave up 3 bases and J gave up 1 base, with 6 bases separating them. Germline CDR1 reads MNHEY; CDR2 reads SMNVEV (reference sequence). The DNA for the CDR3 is TGTGCCAGCAGTTTCTCAGGGAACACTGAAGCTTTCTTT. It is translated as CASSFSGNTEAFF.

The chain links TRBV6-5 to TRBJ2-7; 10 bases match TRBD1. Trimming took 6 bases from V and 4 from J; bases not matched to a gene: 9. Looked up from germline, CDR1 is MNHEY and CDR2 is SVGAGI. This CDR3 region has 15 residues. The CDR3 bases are TGTGCCAGCAGCCCCTCCGGGACAGGGGATTACGAGCAGTACTTC. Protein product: CASSPSGTGDYEQYF.

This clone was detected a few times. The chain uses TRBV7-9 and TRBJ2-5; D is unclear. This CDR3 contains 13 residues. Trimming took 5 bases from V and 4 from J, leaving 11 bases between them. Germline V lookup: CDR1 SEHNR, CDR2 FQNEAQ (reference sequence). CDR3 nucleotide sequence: TGTGCCAGCAGCCCCGGGTTTGGAGAGACCCAGTACTTC. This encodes CASSPGFGETQYF.

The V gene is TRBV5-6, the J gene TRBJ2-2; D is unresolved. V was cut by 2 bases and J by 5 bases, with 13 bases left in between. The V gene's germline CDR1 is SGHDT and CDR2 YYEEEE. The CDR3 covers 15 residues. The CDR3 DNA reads TGTGCCAGCAGCTTTCCCAGGATAAAGACCGGGGAGCTGTTTTTT. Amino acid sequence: CASSFPRIKTGELFF.

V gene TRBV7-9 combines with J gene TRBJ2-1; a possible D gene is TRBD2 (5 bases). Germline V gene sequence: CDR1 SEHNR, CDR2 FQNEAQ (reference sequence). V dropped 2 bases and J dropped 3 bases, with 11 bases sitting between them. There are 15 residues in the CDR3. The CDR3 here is CASSLLSSGYNEQFF. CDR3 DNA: TGTGCCAGCAGCTTACTATCCAGCGGCTACAATGAGCAGTTCTTC. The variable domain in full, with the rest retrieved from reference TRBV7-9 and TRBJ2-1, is DTGVSQNPRHKITKRGQNVTFRCDPISEHNRLYWYRQTLGQGPEFLTYFQNEAQLEKSRLLSDRFSAERPKGSFSTLEIQRTEQGDSAMYLCASSLLSSGYNEQFFGPGTRLTVL.